The clone carrying this TCR beta chain has at least ten counts. Its target is unknown. The data belong to a study of read filtering for tumor transcriptome and immune sequencing. In the study overall: TCR-mapped reads were about 4 to 11 million with IR-seq versus 85 to 1273 with RNA-seq. Study-wide results and caveats: RNA-seq captured clonotypes less deeply and reliably than IR-seq. Single-read clonotypes: about 82% of IR-seq clonotypes (approximately 4% of reads), more than 70% of RNA-seq clonotypes (roughly 49% of reads).

Bone marrow was sampled from every patient at the time of active disease. This library used around 400 ng RNA and molecular barcoded adaptors spanning alpha/delta and beta/gamma chains. TCRdb fed the reads into MiXCR, producing one record per CDR3 protein. The sample lists about 86,000 distinct CDR3 sequences; around an eighth were seen once. Germline-derived CDR1 and CDR2 are SGHRS and YFSETQ. With 4 bases removed from V and 4 bases from J, the gap between germline ends came to 9 bases. The CDR3 loop spans 12 amino acids. The rearrangement joins TRBV5-1 to TRBJ2-7, with D hard to call. This TCR was sampled from a donor over 35 with multiple myeloma. Sequenced input: a population of CD138-negative cells sorted from bone marrow. In DNA, the CDR3 is TGCGCCAGCAGCCCGGAAAATTACGAGCAGTACTTC. Its protein is CASSPENYEQYF.